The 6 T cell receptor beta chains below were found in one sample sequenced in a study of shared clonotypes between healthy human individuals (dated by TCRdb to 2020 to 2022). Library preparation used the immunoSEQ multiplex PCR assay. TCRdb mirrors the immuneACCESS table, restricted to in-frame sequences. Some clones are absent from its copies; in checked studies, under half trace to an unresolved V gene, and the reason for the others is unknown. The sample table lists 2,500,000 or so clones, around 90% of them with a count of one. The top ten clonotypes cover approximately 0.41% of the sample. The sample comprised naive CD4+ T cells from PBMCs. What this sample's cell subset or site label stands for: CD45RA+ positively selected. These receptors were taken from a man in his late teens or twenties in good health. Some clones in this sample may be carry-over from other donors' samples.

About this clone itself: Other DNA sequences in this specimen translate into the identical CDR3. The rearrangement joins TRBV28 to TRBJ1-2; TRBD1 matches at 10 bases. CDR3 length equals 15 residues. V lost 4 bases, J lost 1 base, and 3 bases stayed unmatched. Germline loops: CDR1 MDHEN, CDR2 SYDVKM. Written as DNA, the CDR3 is TGTGCCAGCAGTTACGGGACAGGGGTTAACTATGGCTACACCTTC. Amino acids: CASSYGTGVNYGYTF.

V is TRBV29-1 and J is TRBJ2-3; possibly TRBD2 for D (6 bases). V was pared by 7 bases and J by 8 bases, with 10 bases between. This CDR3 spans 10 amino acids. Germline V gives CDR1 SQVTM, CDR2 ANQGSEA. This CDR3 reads CSGRGSTQYF. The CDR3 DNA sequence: TGCAGCGGGCGGGGCAGTACGCAGTATTTT.

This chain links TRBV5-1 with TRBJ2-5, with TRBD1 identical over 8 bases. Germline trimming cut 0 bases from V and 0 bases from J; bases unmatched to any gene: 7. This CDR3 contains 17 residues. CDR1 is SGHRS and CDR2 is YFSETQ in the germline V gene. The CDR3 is CASSLGPGTGNQETQYF. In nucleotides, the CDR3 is TGCGCCAGCAGCTTGGGACCCGGGACAGGCAACCAAGAGACCCAGTACTTC.

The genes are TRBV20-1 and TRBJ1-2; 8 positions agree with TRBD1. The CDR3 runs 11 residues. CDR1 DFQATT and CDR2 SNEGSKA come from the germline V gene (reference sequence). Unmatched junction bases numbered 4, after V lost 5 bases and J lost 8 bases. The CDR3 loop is CSARTGQGYTF. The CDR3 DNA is TGCAGTGCTCGGACAGGGCAAGGCTACACCTTC.

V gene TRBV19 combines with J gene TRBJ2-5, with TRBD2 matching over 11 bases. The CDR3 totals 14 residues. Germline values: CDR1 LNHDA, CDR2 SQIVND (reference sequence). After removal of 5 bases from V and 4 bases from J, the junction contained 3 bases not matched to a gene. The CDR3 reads CASSLTSGRETQYF. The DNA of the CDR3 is TGTGCCAGTAGTCTCACTAGCGGGAGAGAGACCCAGTACTTC.

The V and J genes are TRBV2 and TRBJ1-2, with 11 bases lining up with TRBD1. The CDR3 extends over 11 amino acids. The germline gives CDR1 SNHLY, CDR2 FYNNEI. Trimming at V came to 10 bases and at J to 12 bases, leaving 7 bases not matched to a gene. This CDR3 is CATRDRGVDTF. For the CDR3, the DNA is TGTGCCACCCGGGACAGGGGGGTCGACACCTTC.